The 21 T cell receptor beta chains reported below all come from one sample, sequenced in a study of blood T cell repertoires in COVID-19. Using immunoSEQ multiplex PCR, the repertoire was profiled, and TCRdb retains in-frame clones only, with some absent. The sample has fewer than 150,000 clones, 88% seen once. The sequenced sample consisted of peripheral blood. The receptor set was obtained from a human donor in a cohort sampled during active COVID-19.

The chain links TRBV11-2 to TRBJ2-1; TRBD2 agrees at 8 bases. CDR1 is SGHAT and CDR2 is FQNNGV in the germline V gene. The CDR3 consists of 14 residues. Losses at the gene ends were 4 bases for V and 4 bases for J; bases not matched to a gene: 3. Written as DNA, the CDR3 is TGTGCCAGCAGCTCCGGGGGGGGATACAATGAGCAGTTCTTC. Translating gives CASSSGGGYNEQFF.

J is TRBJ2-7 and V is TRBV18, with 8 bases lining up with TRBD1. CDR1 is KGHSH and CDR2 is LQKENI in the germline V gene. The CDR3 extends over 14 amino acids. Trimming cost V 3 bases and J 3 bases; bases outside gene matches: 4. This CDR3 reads CASSPQGANYEQYF. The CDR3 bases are TGTGCCAGCTCACCCCAGGGGGCCAACTACGAGCAGTACTTC.

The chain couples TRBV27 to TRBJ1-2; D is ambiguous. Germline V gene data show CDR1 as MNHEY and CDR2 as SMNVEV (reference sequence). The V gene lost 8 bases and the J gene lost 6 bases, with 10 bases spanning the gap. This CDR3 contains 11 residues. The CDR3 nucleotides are TGTGCCAGCTCCATGGAGGATGGCTACACCTTC. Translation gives CASSMEDGYTF.

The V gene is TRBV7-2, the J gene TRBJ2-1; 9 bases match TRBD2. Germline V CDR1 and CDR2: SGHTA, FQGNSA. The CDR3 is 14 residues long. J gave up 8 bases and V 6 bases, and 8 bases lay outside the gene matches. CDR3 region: CASSTGTSSDEQFF. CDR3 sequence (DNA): TGTGCCAGCAGTACCGGGACTAGCTCTGATGAGCAGTTCTTC.

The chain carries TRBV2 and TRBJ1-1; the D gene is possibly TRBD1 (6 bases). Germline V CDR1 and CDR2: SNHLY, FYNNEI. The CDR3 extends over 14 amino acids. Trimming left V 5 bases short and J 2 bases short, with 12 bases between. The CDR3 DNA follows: TGTGCCAGCAGTCTTAGGACAGATAACACTGAAGCTTTCTTT. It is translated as CASSLRTDNTEAFF.

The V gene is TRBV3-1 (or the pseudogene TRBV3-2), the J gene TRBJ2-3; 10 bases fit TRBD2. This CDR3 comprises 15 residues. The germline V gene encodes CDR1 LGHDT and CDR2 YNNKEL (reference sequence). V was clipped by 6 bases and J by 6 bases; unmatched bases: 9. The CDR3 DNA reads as TGTGCCAGCAGACACAGCGGGGGGGCAGGGGATACGCAGTATTTT. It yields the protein CASRHSGGAGDTQYF.

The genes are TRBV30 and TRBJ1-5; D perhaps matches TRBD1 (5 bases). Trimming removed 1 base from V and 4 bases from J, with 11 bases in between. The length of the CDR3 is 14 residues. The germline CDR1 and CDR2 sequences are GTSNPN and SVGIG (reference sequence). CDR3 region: CAWSGGTGNQPQHF. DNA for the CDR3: TGTGCCTGGAGTGGCGGGACGGGGAATCAGCCCCAGCATTTT. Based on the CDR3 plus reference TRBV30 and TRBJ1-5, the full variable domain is SQTIHQWPATLVQPVGSPLSLECTVEGTSNPNLYWYRQAAGRGLQLLFYSVGIGQISSEVPQNLSASRPQDRQFILSSKKLLLSDSGFYLCAWSGGTGNQPQHFGDGTRLSIL.

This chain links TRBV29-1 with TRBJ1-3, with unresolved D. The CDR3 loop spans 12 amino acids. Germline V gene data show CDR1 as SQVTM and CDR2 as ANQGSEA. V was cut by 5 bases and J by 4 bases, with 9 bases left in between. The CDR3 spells CSVLAPGNTIYF. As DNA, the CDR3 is TGCAGCGTTCTGGCACCCGGAAACACCATATATTTT. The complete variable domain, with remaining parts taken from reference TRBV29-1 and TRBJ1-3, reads SAVISQKPSRDICQRGTSLTIQCQVDSQVTMMFWYRQQPGQSLTLIATANQGSEATYESGFVIDKFPISRPNLTFSTLTVSNMSPEDSSIYLCSVLAPGNTIYFGEGSWLTVV.

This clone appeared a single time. The CDR3 DNA reads as TGCAGCGTTGGAGTGGCAGGGGACCCCTACGAGCAGTACTTC. It encodes CSVGVAGDPYEQYF. This sequence joins TRBV29-1 and TRBJ2-7, with TRBD1 as a possible D gene (6 bases). Germline loops: CDR1 SQVTM, CDR2 ANQGSEA. This CDR3 has 14 amino acids. The V and J ends lost 4 bases and 2 bases respectively, with 15 bases between them.

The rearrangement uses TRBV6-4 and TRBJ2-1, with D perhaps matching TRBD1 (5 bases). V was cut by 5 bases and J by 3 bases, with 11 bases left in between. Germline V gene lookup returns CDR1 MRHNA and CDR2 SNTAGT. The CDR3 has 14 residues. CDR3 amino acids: CASSQDTIYNEQFF. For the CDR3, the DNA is TGTGCCAGCAGTCAGGACACCATCTACAATGAGCAGTTCTTC.

As DNA, the CDR3 is TGTGCCAGCAGGCGCGGTAAGGAGGGCGGGGAGCTGTTTTTT. Translating it yields CASRRGKEGGELFF. The V gene is TRBV6-4, the J gene TRBJ2-2; TRBD2 might be the D (6 bases). V was pared by 6 bases and J by 7 bases, with 15 bases between. The CDR3 is 14 residues long. Germline values: CDR1 MRHNA, CDR2 SNTAGT.

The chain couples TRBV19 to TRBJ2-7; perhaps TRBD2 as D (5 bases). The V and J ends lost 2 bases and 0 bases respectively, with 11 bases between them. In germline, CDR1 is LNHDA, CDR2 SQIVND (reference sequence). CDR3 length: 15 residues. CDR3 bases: TGTGCCAGTAGTATATCAGAGGGCTTCTCCTACGAGCAGTACTTC. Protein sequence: CASSISEGFSYEQYF.

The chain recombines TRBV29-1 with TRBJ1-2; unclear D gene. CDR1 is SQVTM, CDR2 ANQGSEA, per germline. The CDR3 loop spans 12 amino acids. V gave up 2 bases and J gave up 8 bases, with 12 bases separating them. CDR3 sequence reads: CSVEPGEEGYTF. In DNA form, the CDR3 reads TGCAGCGTTGAACCTGGGGAGGAGGGCTACACCTTC.

The CDR3 DNA reads as TGTGCCAGCTCACCACCTGGACAGCGACTAGCCAAAAACATTCAGTACTTC. It translates to CASSPPGQRLAKNIQYF. The chain carries TRBV18 and TRBJ2-4; the D gene is possibly TRBD1 (6 bases). This CDR3 is 17 amino acids long. Germline V gene data show CDR1 as KGHSH and CDR2 as LQKENI. V was pared by 0 bases and J by 0 bases, with 12 bases between.

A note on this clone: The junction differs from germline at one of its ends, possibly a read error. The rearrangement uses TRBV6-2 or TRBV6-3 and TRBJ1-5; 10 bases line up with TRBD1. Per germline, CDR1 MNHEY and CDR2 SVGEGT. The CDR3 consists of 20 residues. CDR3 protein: CASSDSGTGVRGGTNKPQHF. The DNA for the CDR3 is TGTGCCAGCAGCGACTCCGGGACAGGGGTTCGAGGTGGGACCAATAAGCCCCAGCATTTT.

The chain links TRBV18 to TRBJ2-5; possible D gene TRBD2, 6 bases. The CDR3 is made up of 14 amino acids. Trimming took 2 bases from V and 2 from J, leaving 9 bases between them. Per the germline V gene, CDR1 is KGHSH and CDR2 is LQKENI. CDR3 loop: CASSPTGTQETQYF. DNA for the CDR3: TGTGCCAGCTCACCAACCGGGACTCAAGAGACCCAGTACTTC.

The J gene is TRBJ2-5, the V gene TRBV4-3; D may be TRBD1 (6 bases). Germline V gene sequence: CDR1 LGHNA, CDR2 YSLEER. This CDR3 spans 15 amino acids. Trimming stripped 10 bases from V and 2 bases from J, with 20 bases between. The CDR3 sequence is CATSATFGQQETQYF. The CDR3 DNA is TGCGCCACCTCAGCCACTTTCGGACAGCAAGAGACCCAGTACTTC.

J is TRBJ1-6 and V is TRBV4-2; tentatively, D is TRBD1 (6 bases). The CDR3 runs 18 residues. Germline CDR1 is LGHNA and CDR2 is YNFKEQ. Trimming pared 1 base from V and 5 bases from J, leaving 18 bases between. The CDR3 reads CASSQATGPPINNSPLHF. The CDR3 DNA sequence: TGTGCCAGCAGCCAAGCCACAGGGCCTCCTATAAATAATTCACCCCTCCACTTT.

The CDR3 DNA reads TGTGCCAGCAGCCCACCGGGACAGGGTCGAGGGCAGTACTTC. Translating gives CASSPPGQGRGQYF. The chain joins TRBV7-2 to TRBJ2-7, with TRBD1 matching over 9 bases. V was clipped by 5 bases and J by 9 bases; unmatched bases: 11. Germline-derived CDR1 and CDR2 are SGHTA and FQGNSA. The CDR3 extends over 14 amino acids.

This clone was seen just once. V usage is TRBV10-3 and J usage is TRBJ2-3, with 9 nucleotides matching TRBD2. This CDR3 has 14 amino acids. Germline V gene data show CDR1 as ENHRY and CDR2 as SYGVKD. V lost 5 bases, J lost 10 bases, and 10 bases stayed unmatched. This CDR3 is CAISPLAGFEAQYF. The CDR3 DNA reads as TGTGCCATCAGTCCTCTAGCGGGATTTGAGGCGCAGTATTTT.

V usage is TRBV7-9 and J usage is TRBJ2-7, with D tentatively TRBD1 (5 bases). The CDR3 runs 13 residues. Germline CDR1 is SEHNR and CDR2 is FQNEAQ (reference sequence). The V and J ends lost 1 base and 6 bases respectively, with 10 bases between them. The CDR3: CASSLGQGFEQYF. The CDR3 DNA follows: TGTGCCAGCAGCTTAGGGCAGGGTTTCGAGCAGTACTTC.